Shown below are 28 T cell receptor beta chains from a single sample sequenced in a study of T cells after yellow fever vaccination (dated by TCRdb to about 2019). Interpreted using the paper, the treatment or condition label stands for: live attenuated yellow fever vaccine strain. The library was prepared using 5' RACE. Instrument on record: Illumina HiSeq 2500. The public sequencing data were trimmed at Q25 with fastp and processed into clonotypes with MiXCR by TCRdb, which kept only in-frame beta chains. Rows matching on CDR3 protein sequence are summarized as one entry with the most common DNA and genes. Here the sample has about 580,000 distinct CDR3 sequences; about a sixth occur a single time. Around 15% of the sample is in the top ten clones. The starting material was PBMCs, obtained 4 to 6 days after the first yellow fever vaccination. The receptors were sampled from a young man who received the YFV17D yellow fever vaccine.

The chain uses TRBV5-1 and TRBJ2-2; 12 nucleotides align to TRBD1. Germline CDR1 is SGHRS and CDR2 is YFSETQ. With V trimmed by 4 bases and J by 5 bases, 12 bases remained unmatched. The CDR3 is 18 residues long. As DNA, the CDR3 is TGCGCCAGCAGCCCCGGGACAGGGGGCCGTGTTGGGACCGGGGAGCTGTTTTTT. It is translated as CASSPGTGGRVGTGELFF.

The rearrangement links TRBV3-1 to TRBJ2-3, with 7 nucleotides matching TRBD2. V lost 7 bases, J lost 4 bases, and 8 bases stayed unmatched. This CDR3 spans 14 amino acids. Germline V CDR1 and CDR2: LGHDT, YNNKEL (reference sequence). This CDR3 reads CASTKDGRADTQYF. The CDR3 coding sequence is TGTGCCAGCACAAAAGATGGGAGGGCAGATACGCAGTATTTT.

The chain recombines TRBV18 with TRBJ2-1; the match to TRBD2 covers 7 bases. Germline CDR1 KGHSH, CDR2 LQKENI. J lost 1 base, V lost 8 bases, and 5 bases had no gene match. This CDR3 region has 14 residues. The CDR3 loop reads CASTSGDSYNEQFF. In DNA form, the CDR3 reads TGTGCCAGCACCAGCGGGGATTCCTACAATGAGCAGTTCTTC.

This clonotype was seen ten or more times. CDR3 amino acids: CATSRGGWETQYF. CDR3 DNA: TGTGCCACCAGCAGAGGGGGTTGGGAGACCCAGTACTTC. The rearrangement uses TRBV15 and TRBJ2-5; D unclear. Germline CDR1 reads LNHNV; CDR2 reads YYDKDF (reference sequence). CDR3 length equals 13 residues. V gave up 1 base and J gave up 5 bases, with 8 bases separating them.

Only a few counts were recorded for this clonotype. The rearrangement uses TRBV2 and TRBJ1-5, with D perhaps TRBD1 (6 bases). In germline, CDR1 is SNHLY, CDR2 FYNNEI. The CDR3 is made up of 14 amino acids. V lost 5 bases and J 7 bases, leaving 15 bases between the germline ends. The CDR3 loop is CASSSDRRVQPQHF. The CDR3 DNA sequence: TGTGCCAGCAGTTCCGACAGGAGGGTCCAGCCCCAGCATTTT.

This clonotype showed up just a few times. The chain recombines TRBV15 with TRBJ1-5, with D perhaps matching TRBD1 (6 bases). The CDR3 covers 14 residues. V gave up 4 bases and J gave up 7 bases, with 14 bases separating them. CDR1 and CDR2 from the germline V gene are LNHNV and YYDKDF (reference sequence). CDR3: CATSTQGLRQPQHF. In DNA form, the CDR3 reads TGTGCCACCAGCACCCAGGGGTTACGGCAGCCCCAGCATTTT.

The chain recombines TRBV4-1 with TRBJ2-3, with D possibly being TRBD1 or TRBD2 (7 bases each). Germline values: CDR1 MGHRA, CDR2 YSYEKL. This CDR3 region has 16 residues. Trimming cost V 4 bases and J 13 bases, with 27 bases left between them. CDR3 in amino acids: CASSPTPSGGAPLEYF. CDR3 DNA: TGCGCCAGCAGCCCGACGCCCTCAGGGGGGGCCCCCCTAGAGTATTTT.

V usage is TRBV5-5 and J usage is TRBJ2-5; 12 bases map to TRBD2. The germline V gene has CDR1 SGHKS and CDR2 YYEKEE (reference sequence). CDR3 size: 17 residues. V was clipped by 0 bases and J by 5 bases; unmatched bases: 8. The CDR3 DNA reads TGTGCCAGCAGCTTGGAGGCTAGCGGGGGGGCGGGGGAGACCCAGTACTTC. Its protein product is CASSLEASGGAGETQYF. The variable domain in full, completed from reference TRBV5-5 and TRBJ2-5, reads DAGVTQSPTHLIKTRGQQVTLRCSPISGHKSVSWYQQVLGQGPQFIFQYYEKEERGRGNFPDRFSARQFPNYSSELNVNALLLGDSALYLCASSLEASGGAGETQYFGPGTRLLVL.

This rearrangement joins TRBV9 to TRBJ2-3, with D unclear. Germline assignment: CDR1 SGDLS and CDR2 YYNGEE. The CDR3 contains 16 residues. V shed 3 bases and J shed 4 bases, with 18 bases lying between them. CDR3 nucleotide sequence: TGTGCCAGCAGCGAGGACCGTCGCGGATACTCAGATACGCAGTATTTT. Translating it yields CASSEDRRGYSDTQYF.

The CDR3 DNA follows: TGTGCCAGCAGCACCCGACAGAACCTCTCTGGAAACACCATATATTTT. Translated, it gives CASSTRQNLSGNTIYF. V and J are TRBV11-2 and TRBJ1-3; D may be TRBD1 (5 bases). This CDR3 spans 16 amino acids. The germline gives CDR1 SGHAT, CDR2 FQNNGV. The V end lost 5 bases, the J end lost 0 bases, and 14 bases lay between the germline ends.

This sequence joins TRBV6-1 and TRBJ1-6; unclear D gene. CDR1 and CDR2 (germline): MNHNS, SASEGT. V lost 6 bases, J lost 6 bases, and 15 bases lay in between. This CDR3 contains 15 residues. The CDR3 coding sequence is TGTGCCAGCAGCCGAGCGGGCGGTCTTAATTCACCCCTCCACTTT. Its translation: CASSRAGGLNSPLHF.

This clonotype was observed a handful of times. The chain uses TRBV5-1 and TRBJ2-2, with a possible D match to TRBD2 (7 bases). The CDR3 is 13 amino acids. Germline V CDR1 and CDR2: SGHRS, YFSETQ. Trimming removed 7 bases at V and 3 bases at J, with 10 bases between. The CDR3 coding sequence is TGCGCCAGCCGGGGGGCCGACACCGGGGAGCTGTTTTTT. Its translation is CASRGADTGELFF.

This clonotype was observed many times. The junction departs from the called germline gene at one end, perhaps through a read error. The chain has TRBV12-3 or TRBV12-4 and TRBJ1-1, with D unresolved. CDR3 size: 13 residues. CDR3 amino acids: CASSLEQNTEAFF. DNA of the CDR3: TGTGCCAGCAGCTTAGAACAGAACACTGAAGCTTTCTTT.

This clonotype was counted a few times. This chain connects TRBV5-1 to TRBJ2-7, with a weak D call TRBD2 (5 bases). Germline CDR1 reads SGHRS; CDR2 reads YFSETQ. The CDR3 consists of 13 residues. The ends were cut back, 1 base at V and 6 bases at J, with 11 bases in the middle. The CDR3 loop reads CASSLFLEGEQYV. CDR3 bases: TGCGCCAGCAGCTTGTTTCTAGAGGGCGAGCAGTACGTC.

This clonotype was counted a few times. The J gene is TRBJ2-1, the V gene TRBV12-3 or TRBV12-4, with D tentatively TRBD2 (5 bases). V lost 3 bases to trimming and J lost 5 bases, with 8 bases between them. The CDR3 is made up of 13 amino acids. The CDR3 loop is CASSFLAHNEQFF. The DNA of the CDR3 is TGTGCCAGCAGTTTCCTAGCCCACAATGAGCAGTTCTTC.

Only a few counts were recorded for this clonotype. V and J are TRBV29-1 and TRBJ2-2; 7 bases align to TRBD1. Germline V CDR1 and CDR2: SQVTM, ANQGSEA. V was clipped by 5 bases and J by 3 bases; unmatched bases: 9. The CDR3 is 15 amino acids. Here the CDR3 reads CSVTPTGYDTGELFF. In DNA form, the CDR3 reads TGCAGCGTTACCCCGACAGGGTACGACACCGGGGAGCTGTTTTTT.

The chain uses TRBV7-2 and TRBJ1-6; 7 bases match TRBD1. Looked up from germline, CDR1 is SGHTA and CDR2 is FQGNSA. CDR3 length equals 17 residues. V lost 5 bases to trimming and J lost 6 bases; unmatched junction nucleotides: 13. The CDR3 protein is CASSLGGGGMGNSPLHF. The CDR3 DNA reads TGTGCCAGCAGCCTTGGGGGAGGGGGCATGGGTAATTCACCCCTCCACTTT.

This clonotype was detected a few times. The genes are TRBV20-1 and TRBJ1-2, with 7 nucleotides matching TRBD1. The CDR3 sequence is 12 residues long. V was pared by 2 bases and J by 6 bases, with 3 bases of the junction left unmatched. CDR1 and CDR2 from the germline V gene are DFQATT and SNEGSKA (reference sequence). The chain's CDR3 is CSARSDRDGYTF. The DNA for the CDR3 is TGCAGTGCTAGATCAGACAGGGATGGCTACACCTTC.

The table lists this clonotype with a few counts. The rearrangement uses TRBV20-1 and TRBJ2-4; the D gene is possibly TRBD1 (6 bases). Between the trimmed V and J ends, which lost 4 bases and 6 bases, there was a span of 13 bases. This CDR3 is 13 amino acids long. Per germline, CDR1 DFQATT and CDR2 SNEGSKA (reference sequence). The CDR3 here is CSANQGIRNIQYF. The CDR3 region has the DNA TGCAGTGCTAATCAGGGGATAAGAAACATTCAGTACTTC.

The V call is TRBV7-9, the J call TRBJ1-2, with TRBD1 identical over 8 bases. The CDR3 spans 13 residues. From germline, CDR1 is SEHNR and CDR2 FQNEAQ (reference sequence). V gave up 4 bases and J gave up 7 bases; unmatched junction bases: 5. The CDR3 loop is CASSYTGGGGYTF. CDR3 nucleotides: TGTGCCAGCAGCTATACAGGGGGAGGTGGCTACACCTTC.

V gene TRBV5-1 combines with J gene TRBJ2-6; D unresolved. Germline V gene data show CDR1 as SGHRS and CDR2 as YFSETQ. The CDR3 has 16 residues. Trimming took 1 base from V and 2 from J, leaving 10 bases between them. CDR3: CASSLYGRPGANVLTF. The CDR3 region has the DNA TGCGCCAGCAGCTTGTATGGCAGACCTGGGGCCAACGTCCTGACTTTC. The entire variable domain, with the rest obtained from reference TRBV5-1 and TRBJ2-6, is as follows: KAGVTQTPRYLIKTRGQQVTLSCSPISGHRSVSWYQQTPGQGLQFLFEYFSETQRNKGNFPGRFSGRQFSNSRSEMNVSTLELGDSALYLCASSLYGRPGANVLTFGAGSRLTVL.

The chain combines TRBV10-3 with TRBJ2-1; D unresolved. Deletions cut 6 bases from V and 9 bases from J, with 12 bases between. The V gene's germline CDR1 is ENHRY and CDR2 SYGVKD. This CDR3 region has 12 residues. The CDR3 spells CAIRVTRGEQFF. The DNA of the CDR3 is TGTGCCATCAGAGTGACCAGAGGTGAGCAGTTCTTC.

This clonotype was seen a few times. The chain has TRBV12-3 or TRBV12-4 and TRBJ2-2; TRBD1 agrees at 10 bases. V lost 9 bases to trimming and J lost 3 bases; unmatched junction nucleotides: 4. The CDR3 has 14 residues. CDR3: CASPGTGDTGELFF. The CDR3, as DNA: TGTGCCAGTCCCGGGACAGGGGACACCGGGGAGCTGTTTTTT.

This clonotype turned up a few times. The chain combines TRBV29-1 with TRBJ2-5; D ambiguous. Germline CDR1 is SQVTM and CDR2 is ANQGSEA. Trimming removed 3 bases at V and 1 base at J, with 9 bases between. CDR3 length: 13 amino acids. The DNA for the CDR3 is TGCAGCGTTGATGGACCAATCCAAGAGACCCAGTACTTC. Protein: CSVDGPIQETQYF. Looking up the rest from reference TRBV29-1 and TRBJ2-5 gives the full variable domain: SAVISQKPSRDICQRGTSLTIQCQVDSQVTMMFWYRQQPGQSLTLIATANQGSEATYESGFVIDKFPISRPNLTFSTLTVSNMSPEDSSIYLCSVDGPIQETQYFGPGTRLLVL.

This chain connects TRBV5-6 to TRBJ2-7, with TRBD1 matching 9 bases. In germline, CDR1 is SGHDT, CDR2 YYEEEE. The CDR3 covers 16 residues. Losses at the gene ends were 5 bases for V and 4 bases for J; bases not matched to a gene: 13. The CDR3 protein is CASRGKRTGESYEQYV. The CDR3 coding sequence is TGTGCCAGCAGAGGGAAACGGACAGGGGAAAGTTACGAGCAGTACGTC.

V is TRBV6-1 and J is TRBJ1-4; a possible D gene is TRBD1 (6 bases). The CDR3 has 16 residues. V was pared by 5 bases and J by 0 bases, with 13 bases between. Germline CDR1 reads MNHNS; CDR2 reads SASEGT. The DNA of the CDR3 is TGTGCCAGCAGTCCCACGGACAGCGCAACTAATGAAAAACTGTTTTTT. It codes for CASSPTDSATNEKLFF.

The chain employs TRBV28 and TRBJ1-1; tentatively, D is TRBD1 (5 bases). V dropped 6 bases and J dropped 1 base, with 12 bases sitting between them. Germline values: CDR1 MDHEN, CDR2 SYDVKM. CDR3 length equals 14 residues. The CDR3 DNA reads as TGTGCCAGCAGAGGCGGGGGGACGAACACTGAAGCTTTCTTT. Protein: CASRGGGTNTEAFF.

This clonotype was detected a few times. A read error may account for a junction end that differs from germline. The rearrangement joins TRBV7-9 to TRBJ2-7; D perhaps matches TRBD2 (5 bases). This CDR3 has 12 residues. Looked up from germline, CDR1 is SEHNR and CDR2 is FQNEAQ (reference sequence). The CDR3 bases are TGTGCCAGCAGCTTACTTCCAAGCGGAATTAGGTTC. Translating gives CASSLLPSGIRF.